Listed below are T cell receptor beta chains from one sample, sequenced in a study of blood T cell repertoires in COVID-19. The method was immunoSEQ multiplex PCR; TCRdb's version includes in-frame clones alone and lacks a portion of them. The sample has 70,000 or so clones, about nine tenths seen once. The sequencing sample was made of peripheral blood. These receptors were collected from a human donor in a cohort sampled during active COVID-19. Both conserved end residues are part of each CDR3. A D gene is named only where the DNA matches it firmly. A row's size may be missing; if present it is once, few, many or a size class.

d_gene	v_gene	abundance	j_gene	CDR3aa	CDR3nt
TRBD1	TRBV27	.	TRBJ1-6	CASSPDRANSPLHF	TGTGCCAGCAGCCCTGACAGGGCAAATTCACCCCTCCACTTT
TRBD1	TRBV29-1	.	TRBJ1-3	CSVGQTSGNTIYF	TGCAGCGTGGGACAGACCTCTGGAAACACCATATATTTT
TRBD1	TRBV10-3	once	TRBJ1-2	CAISESKDRRNYGYTF	TGTGCCATCAGTGAGTCGAAGGACAGGAGAAACTATGGCTACACCTTC
TRBD2	TRBV5-6	.	TRBJ2-7	CASSLASGRDSYEQYF	TGTGCCAGCAGCTTGGCTAGCGGGAGGGACTCCTACGAGCAGTACTTC
TRBD2	TRBV20-1	few	TRBJ2-7	CSASPSGSLEQYF	TGCAGTGCTAGTCCCAGCGGGAGCCTCGAGCAGTACTTC
.	TRBV7-8	.	TRBJ2-7	CASSPGTALYF	TGTGCCAGCAGCCCCGGGACTGCACTCTATTTC
TRBD2	TRBV28	once	TRBJ2-5	CASSLFLAGERVRETQYF	TGTGCCAGCAGTTTGTTTCTAGCGGGAGAACGTGTACGGGAGACCCAGTACTTC
.	TRBV12-3/TRBV12-4	.	TRBJ2-3	CASSLPTDTQYF	TGTGCCAGCAGTTTACCAACAGATACGCAGTATTTT
.	TRBV5-1	.	TRBJ2-1	CASSPGTFSNEQFF	TGCGCCAGCAGCCCCGGGACATTTTCGAATGAGCAGTTCTTC
.	TRBV27	.	TRBJ1-5	CASRTALNQPQHF	TGTGCCAGCCGGACAGCCTTAAATCAGCCCCAGCATTTT